What follows are 2 T cell receptor beta chains derived from one specimen sequenced in a study of CD8 T cells in Susac syndrome. RNA was extracted with the RNeasy kit, and a quantity of roughly 0.45 to 1 ug was reverse transcribed using random hexamers. TCRdb called the immunoSEQ multiplex PCR reads again in MiXCR, with one record for every CDR3 protein. Of about 120,000 distinct CDR3 sequences listed, about 93% are singletons. The sample comprised CD4+ T cells from PBMCs. Source of these receptors: a human donor in good health.

The rearrangement links TRBV9 to TRBJ1-2, with unresolved D. The CDR3 covers 13 residues. Germline loops: CDR1 SGDLS, CDR2 YYNGEE. V was shortened by 0 bases and J by 7 bases, with 10 bases between the two germline ends. CDR3 protein: CASSVESAAGYTF. CDR3 DNA sequence: TGTGCCAGCAGCGTAGAGTCCGCCGCTGGCTACACCTTC.

The chain carries TRBV12-3 or TRBV12-4 and TRBJ1-2; D possibly corresponds to TRBD1 (5 bases). The germline V and J ends were trimmed by 5 bases and 6 bases, with 16 bases remaining between them. The CDR3 runs 14 residues. The CDR3 region is CASSHNRDPNGYTF. The DNA of the CDR3 is TGTGCCAGCAGTCACAACCGGGACCCGAATGGCTACACCTTC.